The 8 T cell receptor beta chains below all came from one sample that was sequenced in a study of control samples from healthy donors and cancer patients. The method was immunoSEQ multiplex PCR; TCRdb's version includes in-frame clones alone and lacks a portion of them. The table shows 130,000 or so clones, with over 75% occurring only once. Sequenced input: blood. Every receptor here comes from a man aged 35-49 years in good health.

As DNA, the CDR3 is TGTGCCAGCAGTTACGGACCATATGGCTACACCTTC. Its translation is CASSYGPYGYTF. The chain combines TRBV6-2 or TRBV6-3 with TRBJ1-2, with D unresolved. This CDR3 has 12 amino acids. Looked up from germline, CDR1 is MNHEY and CDR2 is SVGEGT. V lost 2 bases to trimming and J lost 5 bases, with 6 bases between them.

This clone was counted once. The chain is built from TRBV7-9 and TRBJ1-1; weak D call: TRBD1 (6 bases). This CDR3 has 14 residues. CDR1 and CDR2 from the germline V gene are SEHNR and FQNEAQ (reference sequence). The ends were cut back, 3 bases at V and 5 bases at J, with 13 bases in the middle. The CDR3 coding sequence is TGTGCCAGCAGCTTTCAAGGGGGTAGAACTGAAGCTTTCTTT. This sequence encodes CASSFQGGRTEAFF.

V and J are TRBV24-1 and TRBJ2-1; 15 bases fit TRBD2. The trim removed 2 bases at V and 4 bases at J, leaving 5 bases unmatched. CDR1 is KGHDR and CDR2 is SFDVKD in the germline V gene. CDR3 length equals 18 residues. In nucleotides, the CDR3 is TGTGCCACCAGTGATTGGGGGACTAGCGGGGGGCGATACAATGAGCAGTTCTTC. Translation gives CATSDWGTSGGRYNEQFF.

This clone was counted only a few times. This sequence joins TRBV30 and TRBJ2-5, with 11 bases aligning to TRBD1. Germline V lookup: CDR1 GTSNPN, CDR2 SVGIG (reference sequence). V lost 7 bases, J lost 2 bases, and 6 bases stayed unmatched. The CDR3 runs 14 residues. The CDR3 sequence is CALKGQGVQETQYF. CDR3 sequence (DNA): TGTGCCTTGAAGGGACAGGGGGTTCAAGAGACCCAGTACTTC.

J is TRBJ2-5 and V is TRBV14; D may be TRBD1 (6 bases). Trimming shortened V by 0 bases and J by 6 bases, and 11 bases separated the two germline ends. The CDR3 length is 14 residues. Germline values: CDR1 SGHDN, CDR2 FVKESK. The CDR3 protein is CASSQDQGWQTQYF. Here the CDR3 DNA reads TGTGCCAGCAGCCAAGATCAGGGGTGGCAGACCCAGTACTTC.

The rearrangement uses TRBV6-5 and TRBJ2-4; TRBD1 matches at 9 bases. CDR1 is MNHEY and CDR2 is SVGAGI in the germline V gene. V was pared by 6 bases and J by 7 bases, with 4 bases of the junction left unmatched. This CDR3 has 13 residues. Here the CDR3 reads CASSADRGNIQYF. In DNA, the CDR3 is TGTGCCAGCAGCGCCGACAGGGGGAACATTCAGTACTTC.

The chain is built from TRBV5-6 and TRBJ2-7; TRBD1 agrees at 7 bases. After removal of 4 bases from V and 0 bases from J, the junction contained 7 bases not matched to a gene. Germline loops: CDR1 SGHDT, CDR2 YYEEEE. The CDR3 is 15 residues long. The DNA of the CDR3 is TGTGCCAGCAGCCGGATAAGGGGGCCCTCCTACGAGCAGTACTTC. It codes for CASSRIRGPSYEQYF.

The chain uses TRBV6-2 or TRBV6-3 and TRBJ2-7; TRBD1 matches 8 bases. Germline CDR1 reads MNHEY; CDR2 reads SVGEGT. V gave up 2 bases and J gave up 4 bases; unmatched junction bases: 7. CDR3 size: 15 residues. The CDR3 loop reads CASSYVGQGLYEQYF. CDR3 bases: TGTGCCAGCAGTTACGTAGGACAGGGATTATACGAGCAGTACTTC.